This paragraph covers one TCR beta chain sequence. The data originate from a study of shared clonotypes between healthy human individuals. Clones were sequenced by immunoSEQ multiplex PCR, and TCRdb holds only the in-frame ones, with some missing. The sample lists roughly 1,100,000 clones; about three quarters were seen once. Trimming took 4 bases from V and 2 from J; bases not matched to a gene: 5. The germline gives CDR1 SGHTA, CDR2 FQGNSA. CDR3 size: 15 residues. Sequencing input: memory CD4+ T cells sorted from blood. The subset denotes: CD45RA-negative fraction. The chain uses TRBV7-2 and TRBJ1-3, with 7 bases that match TRBD1. This receptor was obtained from a man aged 18 to 30 in good health. CDR3 nucleotides: TGTGCCAGCAGCTCGGGACAGAAGGCTGGAAACACCATATATTTT. This sequence encodes CASSSGQKAGNTIYF.